This record looks at one T cell receptor beta chain sequence and its context. This sample stems from a study of blood T cell repertoires in COVID-19. Study information: Some COVID-19 samples were acute and others convalescent; all came from the United States, Italy and Spain.

This CDR3 has 19 residues. The germline V gene encodes CDR1 SGHNT and CDR2 YYREEE (reference sequence). Losses at the gene ends were 5 bases for V and 2 bases for J; bases not matched to a gene: 10. During active infection, Seattle patients enrolled and were then monitored through disease. Original processing notes: Reference gene primer amplification yielded estimated nucleated cell counts. Using immunoSEQ multiplex PCR, the repertoire was profiled, and TCRdb retains in-frame clones only, with some absent. V and J calls and clone size are as listed in that table; D and trimming were resolved from the DNA. This table has about 240,000 clones, about 82% appearing once.

Sequencing input: peripheral blood. This sequence was found in a man in his fifties or sixties with COVID-19, enrolled during active disease. The chain carries TRBV5-4 and TRBJ2-1, with 16 bases aligning to TRBD2. This chain's CDR3 is CASSSGLAGGRPTYNEQFF. Here the CDR3 DNA reads TGTGCCAGCAGTTCGGGACTAGCGGGGGGGCGCCCCACCTACAATGAGCAGTTCTTC.